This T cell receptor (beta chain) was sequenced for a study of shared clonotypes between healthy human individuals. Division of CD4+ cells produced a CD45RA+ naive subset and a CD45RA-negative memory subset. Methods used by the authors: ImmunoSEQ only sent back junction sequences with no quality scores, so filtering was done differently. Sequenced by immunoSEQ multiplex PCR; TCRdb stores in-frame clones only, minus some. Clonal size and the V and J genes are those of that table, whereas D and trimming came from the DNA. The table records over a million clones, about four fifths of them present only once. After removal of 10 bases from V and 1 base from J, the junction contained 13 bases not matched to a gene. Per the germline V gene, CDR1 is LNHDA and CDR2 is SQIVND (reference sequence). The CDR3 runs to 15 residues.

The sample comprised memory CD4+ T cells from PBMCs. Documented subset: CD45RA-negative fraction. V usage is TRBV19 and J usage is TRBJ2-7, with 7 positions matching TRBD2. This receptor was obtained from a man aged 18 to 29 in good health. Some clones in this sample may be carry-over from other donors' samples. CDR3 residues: CATRSEAGSSYEQYF. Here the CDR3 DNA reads TGTGCCACCCGCTCTGAAGCGGGGTCTTCCTACGAGCAGTACTTC.